This T cell receptor (beta chain) came from a study of blood T cells in healthy people across ages (dated by TCRdb to about 2015). About the full investigation: In model experiments, template switching captured roughly one uniquely barcoded TCR beta cDNA molecule for every two T cells. To track age-related changes in TCR beta repertoire diversity, the study relied on deep sequencing normalized with unique cDNA molecular identifiers. The donors were split into four age groups: young (average 16 years), middle-aged (39), aged (approximately 60) and long-lived (approximately 80). To avoid experimental bias, donors of different ages were randomly spread across the sequencing lanes. Two additional independent replicas of 1 million unique cDNA reads from the same blood draw were analyzed for two donors (one aged 18 to 30 and one aged 80 or older).

Remarks on this clonotype: Its antigen target is currently unknown. Per-base quality was not reported, and no clone a single base away is much larger than it.

Systemically healthy Caucasian individuals from Russia, 39 in total and aged about 6 to 90 years, were included as donors. Each donor gave ten milliliters of peripheral blood, collected into EDTA-treated Vacutainer tubes. PBMCs were isolated by Ficoll-Paque density-gradient centrifugation, with at least 6 million obtained per sample. Trizol reagent was used to extract total RNA from the PBMCs, yielding at least 6 micrograms per sample. Naive CD45RAhigh/CD27high T cell percentages were measured by flow cytometry on a PBMC aliquot from every donor. General findings and caveats noted by the study authors: There was a strong correlation between observed TCR beta diversity and the percentage of naive T cells measured by flow cytometry. The CMV infection status of donors was not known, potentially confounding age-related changes in expanded clonotypes. Estimates of total diversity based on one million sequenced T cells were regarded as lower bounds and as underestimates. Compared with the aged group, the long-lived group had more naive CD4+ T cells, fewer expanded clones and increased TCR diversity, suggesting age selection. Observed TCR beta diversity per million T cells fell roughly linearly with age, and a significant reduction was already apparent by age around 40. Because profiling used bulk unsorted PBMCs, naive and antigen-experienced compartments could not be compared conclusively.

Preparation of the library involved 5' RACE. The instrument given in TCRdb is Illumina HiSeq 2500. A second PCR of roughly 7 to 11 cycles was performed with a sample-barcoded 5' primer and a J-beta primer mix. Each TCR beta cDNA molecule received a unique molecular identifier from a template-switch 5' adaptor carrying 12 random nucleotides. Each sample yielded at least 2.5 million CDR3-containing paired-end reads. All of the RNA was converted into first-strand cDNA using the Mint cDNA synthesis kit, with a TRBC-specific oligonucleotide serving as the primer. Following uracil-DNA glycosylase treatment, all cDNA underwent a first 18-cycle PCR with the universal primers M1SS and BC2_uni_R. As for the original processing: Each sample was normalized by randomly selecting 1 million high-quality reads, each carrying a distinct molecular identifier. Instead of being binned into consensus sequences, reads that shared molecular identifiers were thrown out. CDR3 identification, clonotype clustering and error correction used MiTCR with a Q25 quality threshold and the strictest error-elimination algorithm. A nonparametric unseen species model with Euler transformation was used to estimate a lower bound on total TCR beta diversity. Using fastp trimming at Q25 and MiXCR clonotype assembly, TCRdb reanalyzed the public sequencing data and kept in-frame beta chains. Each entry is one CDR3 protein sequence, shown with its most common DNA and genes. TCRdb assigned the V and J calls; the authors' analysis was not used. The sample contains 800,000 to 950,000 distinct CDR3 sequences, 40% to 60% of them found a single time. Roughly 13% of the sample is taken by the ten largest.

The CDR3 spans 14 residues, from the cysteine through the phenylalanine. Only CDR3 DNA is held: 42 bases, read in frame from base 1. For CDR1 and CDR2, the germline V gene lists SQVTM and ANQGSEA. V ends up 1 base short and J 8 bases short, with an unmatched junction base count of 5. The chain links TRBV29-1 with TRBJ2-3, and TRBD2 matches 11 of the central bases. The TCR comes from a man aged 25 to 40 in good health. Sequenced material: blood. The base sequence is TGCAGCGTTGAAGGTAGCGGGGGGGGAGGTACGCAGTATTTT. It translates to CSVEGSGGGGTQYF.